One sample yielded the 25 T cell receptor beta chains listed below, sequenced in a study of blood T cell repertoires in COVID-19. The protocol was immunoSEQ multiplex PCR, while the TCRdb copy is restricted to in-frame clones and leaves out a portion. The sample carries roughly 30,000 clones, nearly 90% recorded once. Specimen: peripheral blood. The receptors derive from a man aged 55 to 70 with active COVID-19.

The CDR3 spells CASSERGGAGSQETQYF. CDR3 coding DNA: TGTGCCAGCAGTGAAAGAGGGGGGGCTGGGAGCCAAGAGACCCAGTACTTC. The rearrangement uses TRBV2 and TRBJ2-5, with a possible D match to TRBD2 (7 bases). The CDR3 has 17 amino acids. Trimming removed 2 bases at V and 1 base at J, with 17 bases between. The germline gives CDR1 SNHLY, CDR2 FYNNEI.

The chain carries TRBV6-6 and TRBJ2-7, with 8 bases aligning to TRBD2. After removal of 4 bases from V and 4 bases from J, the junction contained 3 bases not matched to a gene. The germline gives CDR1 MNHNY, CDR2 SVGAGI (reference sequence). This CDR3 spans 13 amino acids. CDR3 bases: TGTGCCAGCAGTTCGGGGGGGCCTTACGAGCAGTACTTC. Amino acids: CASSSGGPYEQYF.

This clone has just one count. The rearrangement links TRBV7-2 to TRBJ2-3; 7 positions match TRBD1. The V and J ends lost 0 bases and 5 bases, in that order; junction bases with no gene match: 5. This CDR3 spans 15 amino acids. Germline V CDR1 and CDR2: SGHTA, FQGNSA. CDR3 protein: CASSLAGGGLDTQYF. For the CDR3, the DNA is TGTGCCAGCAGCTTAGCAGGGGGCGGGTTAGATACGCAGTATTTT.

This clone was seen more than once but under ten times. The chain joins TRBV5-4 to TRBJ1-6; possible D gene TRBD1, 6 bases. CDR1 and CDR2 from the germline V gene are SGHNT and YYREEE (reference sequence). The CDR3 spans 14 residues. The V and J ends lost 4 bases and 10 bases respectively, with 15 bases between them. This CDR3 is CASSRQDRLSPLHF. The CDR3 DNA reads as TGTGCCAGCAGCCGACAGGACCGCTTATCACCCCTCCACTTT.

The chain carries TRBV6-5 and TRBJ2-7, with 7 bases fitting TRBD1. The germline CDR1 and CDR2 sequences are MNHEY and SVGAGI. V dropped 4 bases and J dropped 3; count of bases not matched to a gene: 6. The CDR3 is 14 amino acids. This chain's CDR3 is CASSFRAGGYEQYF. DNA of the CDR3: TGTGCCAGCAGTTTCAGGGCAGGGGGCTACGAGCAGTACTTC.

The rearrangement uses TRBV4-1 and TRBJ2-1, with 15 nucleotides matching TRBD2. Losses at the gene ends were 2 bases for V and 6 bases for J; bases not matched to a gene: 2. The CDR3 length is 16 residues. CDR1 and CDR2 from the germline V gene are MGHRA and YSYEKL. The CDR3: CASSQRTSGGANEQFF. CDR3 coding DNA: TGCGCCAGCAGCCAACGGACTAGCGGGGGGGCCAATGAGCAGTTCTTC.

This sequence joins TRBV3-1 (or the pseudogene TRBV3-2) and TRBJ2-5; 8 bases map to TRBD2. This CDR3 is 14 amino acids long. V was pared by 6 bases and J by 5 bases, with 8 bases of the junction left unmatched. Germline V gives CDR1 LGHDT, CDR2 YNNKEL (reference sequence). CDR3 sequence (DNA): TGTGCCAGCAGTTCCGGGACTAGAGAGGAGACCCAGTACTTC. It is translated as CASSSGTREETQYF.

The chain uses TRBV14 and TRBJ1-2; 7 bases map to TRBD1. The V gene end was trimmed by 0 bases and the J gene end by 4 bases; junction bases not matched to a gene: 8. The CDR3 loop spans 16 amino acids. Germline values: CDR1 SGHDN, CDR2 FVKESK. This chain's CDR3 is CASSQDWGTDAYGYTF. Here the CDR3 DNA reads TGTGCCAGCAGCCAAGATTGGGGGACAGACGCCTATGGCTACACCTTC.

The CDR3 loop reads CASSYFFQTEAFF. CDR3 in DNA: TGTGCCAGCAGTTACTTTTTCCAAACTGAAGCTTTCTTT. The chain joins TRBV6-2 or TRBV6-3 to TRBJ1-1; D uncertain. CDR3 length: 13 amino acids. The V gene's germline CDR1 is MNHEY and CDR2 SVGEGT. V was cut by 1 base and J by 5 bases, with 8 bases left in between.

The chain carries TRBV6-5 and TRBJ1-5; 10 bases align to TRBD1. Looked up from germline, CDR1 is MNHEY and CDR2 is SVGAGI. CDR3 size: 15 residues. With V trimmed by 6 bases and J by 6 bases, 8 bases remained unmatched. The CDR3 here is CASSWTGGDGQPQHF. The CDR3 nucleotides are TGTGCCAGCAGCTGGACAGGGGGGGATGGTCAGCCCCAGCATTTT.

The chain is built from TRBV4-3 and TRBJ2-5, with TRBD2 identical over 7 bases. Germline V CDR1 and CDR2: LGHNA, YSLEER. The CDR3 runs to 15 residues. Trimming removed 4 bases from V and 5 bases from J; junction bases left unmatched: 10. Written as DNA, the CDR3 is TGCGCCAGCAGCCCGGGGAGCGGGGCCGGCGAGACCCAGTACTTC. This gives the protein CASSPGSGAGETQYF.

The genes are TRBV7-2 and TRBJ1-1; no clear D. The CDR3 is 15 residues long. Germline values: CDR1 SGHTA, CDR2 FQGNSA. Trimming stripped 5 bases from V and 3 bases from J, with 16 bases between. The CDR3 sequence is CASSEQTPPDTEAFF. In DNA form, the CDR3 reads TGTGCCAGCAGCGAACAGACCCCCCCCGACACTGAAGCTTTCTTT.

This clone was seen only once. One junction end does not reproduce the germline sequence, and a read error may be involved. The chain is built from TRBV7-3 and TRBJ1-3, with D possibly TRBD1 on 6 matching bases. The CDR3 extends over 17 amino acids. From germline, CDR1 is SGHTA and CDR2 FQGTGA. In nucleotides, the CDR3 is TGTGCCAGCAGCCTAACCGGGACACCGAGCTCTGGAAACACCATATATTTT. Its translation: CASSLTGTPSSGNTIYF.

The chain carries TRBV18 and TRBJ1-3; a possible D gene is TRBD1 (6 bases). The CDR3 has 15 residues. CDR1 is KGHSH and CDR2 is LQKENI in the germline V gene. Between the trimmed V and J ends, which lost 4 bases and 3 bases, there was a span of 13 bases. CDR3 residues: CASSQSDRLGNTIYF. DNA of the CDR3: TGTGCCAGCTCACAATCGGACAGACTTGGAAACACCATATATTTT.

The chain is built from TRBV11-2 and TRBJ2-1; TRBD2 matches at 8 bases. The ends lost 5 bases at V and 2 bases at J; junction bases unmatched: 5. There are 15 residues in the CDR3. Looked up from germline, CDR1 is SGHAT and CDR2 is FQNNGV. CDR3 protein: CASSAVRGAYNEQFF. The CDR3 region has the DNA TGTGCCAGCAGCGCGGTGCGGGGGGCCTACAATGAGCAGTTCTTC. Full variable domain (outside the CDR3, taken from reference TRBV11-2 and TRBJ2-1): EAGVAQSPRYKIIEKRQSVAFWCNPISGHATLYWYQQILGQGPKLLIQFQNNGVVDDSQLPKDRFSAERLKGVDSTLKIQPAKLEDSAVYLCASSAVRGAYNEQFFGPGTRLTVL.

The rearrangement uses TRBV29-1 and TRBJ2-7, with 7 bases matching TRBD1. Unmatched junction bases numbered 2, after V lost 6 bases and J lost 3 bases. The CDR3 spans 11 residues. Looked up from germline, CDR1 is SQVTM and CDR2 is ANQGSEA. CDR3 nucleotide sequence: TGCAGCGTCCGGGACAGCTACGAGCAGTACTTC. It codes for CSVRDSYEQYF.

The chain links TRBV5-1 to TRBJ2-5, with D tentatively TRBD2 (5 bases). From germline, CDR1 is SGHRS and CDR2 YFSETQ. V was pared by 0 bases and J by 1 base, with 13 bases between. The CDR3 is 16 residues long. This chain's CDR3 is CASSLGGWGAQETQYF. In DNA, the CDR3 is TGCGCCAGCAGCTTGGGGGGTTGGGGAGCCCAAGAGACCCAGTACTTC.

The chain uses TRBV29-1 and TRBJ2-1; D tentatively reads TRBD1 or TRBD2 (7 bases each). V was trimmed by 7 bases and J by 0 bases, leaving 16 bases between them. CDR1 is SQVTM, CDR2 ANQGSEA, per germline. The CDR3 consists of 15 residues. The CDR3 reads CSGEGASGSYNEQFF. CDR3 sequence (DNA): TGCAGCGGTGAGGGGGCTAGCGGCTCCTACAATGAGCAGTTCTTC.

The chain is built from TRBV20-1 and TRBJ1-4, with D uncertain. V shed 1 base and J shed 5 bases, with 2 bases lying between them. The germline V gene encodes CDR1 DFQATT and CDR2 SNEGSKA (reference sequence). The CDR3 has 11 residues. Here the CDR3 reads CSARVNEKLFF. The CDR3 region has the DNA TGCAGTGCTAGAGTAAATGAAAAACTGTTTTTT.

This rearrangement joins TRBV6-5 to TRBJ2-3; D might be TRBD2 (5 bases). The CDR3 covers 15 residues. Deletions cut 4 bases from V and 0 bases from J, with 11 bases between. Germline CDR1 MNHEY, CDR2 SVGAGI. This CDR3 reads CASSSPSSSTDTQYF. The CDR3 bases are TGTGCCAGCAGTTCACCTAGCAGTAGCACAGATACGCAGTATTTT.

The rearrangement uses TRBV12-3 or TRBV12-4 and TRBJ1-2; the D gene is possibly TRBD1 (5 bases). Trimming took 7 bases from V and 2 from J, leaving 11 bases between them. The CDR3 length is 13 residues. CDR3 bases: TGTGCCAGCACCTCGGACACGAACTATGGCTACACCTTC. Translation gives CASTSDTNYGYTF.

The CDR3 loop is CASSVDRQMNTGELFF. For the CDR3, the DNA is TGTGCCAGCAGCGTAGACAGACAAATGAACACCGGGGAGCTGTTTTTT. V and J are TRBV9 and TRBJ2-2, with D hard to call. The CDR3 is made up of 16 amino acids. Looked up from germline, CDR1 is SGDLS and CDR2 is YYNGEE. V lost 0 bases and J lost 1, with 10 bases in between.

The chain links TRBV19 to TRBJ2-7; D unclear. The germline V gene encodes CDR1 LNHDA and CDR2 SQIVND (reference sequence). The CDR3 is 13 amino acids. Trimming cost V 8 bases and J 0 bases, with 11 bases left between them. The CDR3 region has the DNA TGTGCCAGTGGGTCTAGGAGCTCCTACGAGCAGTACTTC. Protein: CASGSRSSYEQYF.

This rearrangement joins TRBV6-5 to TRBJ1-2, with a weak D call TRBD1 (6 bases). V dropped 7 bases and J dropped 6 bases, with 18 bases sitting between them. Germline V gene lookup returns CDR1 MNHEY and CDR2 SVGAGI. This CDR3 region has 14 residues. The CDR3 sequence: CASIRPGGRDGYTF. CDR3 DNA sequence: TGTGCCAGCATCCGGCCGGGGGGGCGGGATGGCTACACCTTC.

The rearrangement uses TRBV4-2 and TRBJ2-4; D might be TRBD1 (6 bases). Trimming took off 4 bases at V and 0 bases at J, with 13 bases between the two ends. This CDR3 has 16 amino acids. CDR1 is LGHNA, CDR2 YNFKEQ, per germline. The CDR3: CASSPTGNLAKNIQYF. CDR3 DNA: TGTGCCAGCAGCCCGACAGGTAATCTAGCCAAAAACATTCAGTACTTC.